These 28 T cell receptor beta chains share one sample of origin, sequenced in a study of blood T cell repertoires in COVID-19. The data were produced by immunoSEQ multiplex PCR, yet TCRdb's version contains in-frame clones alone and is incomplete. In the table there are tens of thousands of clones, around 80% of which are singletons. The sequencing input was peripheral blood. The receptor set was obtained from a man in his sixties with acute or convalescent COVID-19.

The chain combines TRBV7-9 with TRBJ1-3; D is uncertain. Trimming took 4 bases from V and 0 from J, leaving 19 bases between them. This CDR3 has 18 amino acids. Looked up from germline, CDR1 is SEHNR and CDR2 is FQNEAQ (reference sequence). The DNA for the CDR3 is TGTGCCAGCAGCTCCCCATGGGGTGAGGGAGTCTCTGGAAACACCATATATTTT. This translates into CASSSPWGEGVSGNTIYF.

V usage is TRBV4-2 and J usage is TRBJ2-5; 12 nucleotides match TRBD2. With V trimmed by 1 base and J by 5 bases, 8 bases remained unmatched. The CDR3 has 17 residues. Germline V gene lookup returns CDR1 LGHNA and CDR2 YNFKEQ. DNA of the CDR3: TGTGCCAGCAGCCAAGTGGCTAGCGGGGGGGCCGAGGAGACCCAGTACTTC. This sequence encodes CASSQVASGGAEETQYF.

V and J are TRBV2 and TRBJ2-1; TRBD2 is a possible D gene (6 bases). The CDR3 covers 15 residues. Germline loops: CDR1 SNHLY, CDR2 FYNNEI. DNA for the CDR3: TGTGCGTCAAAGGATGGGACTGGCTCCTACAATGAGCAGTTCTTC. This translates into CASKDGTGSYNEQFF.

The chain links TRBV6-2 or TRBV6-3 to TRBJ1-5; 7 positions match TRBD1. Per germline, CDR1 MNHEY and CDR2 SVGEGT. J gave up 0 bases and V 2 bases, and 7 bases lay outside the gene matches. This CDR3 contains 17 residues. CDR3 loop: CASSYAQGFYSNQPQHF. DNA of the CDR3: TGTGCCAGCAGTTACGCACAGGGGTTTTATAGCAATCAGCCCCAGCATTTT.

This chain connects TRBV5-1 to TRBJ1-2; TRBD1 agrees at 8 bases. Germline assignment: CDR1 SGHRS and CDR2 YFSETQ. The CDR3 length is 15 residues. V gave up 3 bases and J gave up 6 bases; unmatched junction bases: 10. The chain's CDR3 is CASSYSTGTGDGYTF. The CDR3 nucleotides read TGCGCCAGCAGCTACTCCACCGGGACAGGAGATGGCTACACCTTC.

The chain recombines TRBV5-1 with TRBJ2-5; 8 bases map to TRBD1. Losses at the gene ends were 3 bases for V and 2 bases for J; bases not matched to a gene: 3. Germline values: CDR1 SGHRS, CDR2 YFSETQ. The CDR3 is 14 amino acids. CDR3 residues: CASSSRGLQETQYF. In DNA, the CDR3 is TGCGCCAGCAGCTCCAGGGGGCTTCAAGAGACCCAGTACTTC.

The chain combines TRBV6-5 with TRBJ2-3; D may be TRBD1 (6 bases). The CDR3 totals 12 residues. The V and J ends lost 10 bases and 4 bases respectively, with 12 bases between them. Germline V CDR1 and CDR2: MNHEY, SVGAGI. This chain's CDR3 is CATRGFADTQYF. The CDR3 bases are TGTGCCACGAGGGGGTTCGCAGATACGCAGTATTTT.

V is TRBV18 and J is TRBJ2-7; weak D call: TRBD1 (5 bases). The CDR3 is made up of 15 amino acids. Germline assignment: CDR1 KGHSH and CDR2 LQKENI. The V gene lost 6 bases and the J gene lost 0 bases, with 15 bases spanning the gap. CDR3 protein: CASSPVGHYSYEQYF. The CDR3 coding sequence is TGTGCCAGCTCCCCGGTGGGGCACTACTCCTACGAGCAGTACTTC.

The V call is TRBV5-1, the J call TRBJ2-2, with 10 bases that match TRBD1. The CDR3 is made up of 15 amino acids. Germline CDR1 SGHRS, CDR2 YFSETQ. V lost 4 bases and J lost 4; bases outside the gene matches: 4. CDR3 amino acids: CASSAGTGVTGELFF. Here the CDR3 DNA reads TGCGCCAGCAGCGCCGGGACAGGGGTCACCGGGGAGCTGTTTTTT.

V is TRBV6-2 or TRBV6-3 and J is TRBJ1-5; tentative D call: TRBD1 (5 bases). The V end lost 3 bases, the J end lost 2 bases, and 17 bases lay between the germline ends. CDR3 length: 17 residues. Germline CDR1 MNHEY, CDR2 SVGEGT. CDR3 in amino acids: CASSYSVSGRGNQPQHF. The CDR3 nucleotides are TGTGCCAGCAGTTATAGCGTCTCAGGGAGGGGCAATCAGCCCCAGCATTTT.

V usage is TRBV18 and J usage is TRBJ1-5; 8 bases map to TRBD1. The germline gives CDR1 KGHSH, CDR2 LQKENI. This CDR3 spans 15 amino acids. The V segment lost 4 bases and the J segment 5 bases; nucleotides outside the gene matches: 7. The chain's CDR3 is CASSRTGISDQPQHF. For the CDR3, the DNA is TGTGCCAGCTCACGGACAGGGATCTCGGATCAGCCCCAGCATTTT.

J is TRBJ2-4 and V is TRBV2, with D maybe TRBD1 (6 bases). This CDR3 has 12 amino acids. The germline V and J ends were trimmed by 3 bases and 7 bases, with 7 bases remaining between them. In germline, CDR1 is SNHLY, CDR2 FYNNEI. The chain's CDR3 is CASSDRGNIQYF. As DNA, the CDR3 is TGTGCCAGCAGTGACAGGGGCAACATTCAGTACTTC.

This clone was recorded a few times. The V gene is TRBV19, the J gene TRBJ2-1, with 7 bases matching TRBD1. The germline gives CDR1 LNHDA, CDR2 SQIVND (reference sequence). V lost 4 bases and J lost 9; bases outside the gene matches: 9. This CDR3 is built from 14 residues. CDR3 nucleotide sequence: TGTGCCAGTAGTAGCCCAGGGGGATCAAGTGAGCAGTTCTTC. This encodes CASSSPGGSSEQFF.

V gene TRBV6-2 or TRBV6-3 combines with J gene TRBJ1-6; 9 bases match TRBD1. Germline-derived CDR1 and CDR2 are MNHEY and SVGEGT. The CDR3 is made up of 19 amino acids. V trimming: 6 bases; J trimming: 10 bases; junction bases outside the gene matches: 22. For the CDR3, the DNA is TGTGCCAGCAGCCCTGAGGGGGACAGGGTCACTAGAAGTGGATCACCCCTCCACTTT. Amino acids: CASSPEGDRVTRSGSPLHF.

The CDR3 is CASSLDAGVVKQYV. The CDR3 region has the DNA TGTGCCAGCAGCTTAGACGCGGGGGTGGTGAAGCAGTACGTC. V is TRBV7-8 and J is TRBJ2-7; 7 nucleotides align to TRBD2. The CDR3 is made up of 14 amino acids. V was pared by 1 base and J by 8 bases, with 8 bases of the junction left unmatched. Germline-derived CDR1 and CDR2 are SGHVS and FQNEAQ.

The rearrangement uses TRBV2 and TRBJ2-1, with 11 bases lining up with TRBD2. Looked up from germline, CDR1 is SNHLY and CDR2 is FYNNEI. V lost 6 bases and J lost 4; bases outside the gene matches: 5. CDR3 length equals 15 residues. The CDR3 sequence: CASSRSGGAYNEQFF. CDR3 DNA: TGTGCCAGCAGCCGTAGCGGGGGGGCGTACAATGAGCAGTTCTTC.

The V and J genes are TRBV7-9 and TRBJ2-1, with TRBD1 as a possible D gene (6 bases). Germline V gives CDR1 SEHNR, CDR2 FQNEAQ (reference sequence). V lost 3 bases and J lost 6, with 21 bases in between. This CDR3 contains 17 residues. The CDR3 protein is CASSFGAGQGNFNEQFF. The CDR3 DNA reads TGTGCCAGCAGCTTCGGTGCCGGGCAGGGGAATTTCAATGAGCAGTTCTTC.

This clone occurred a few times. The chain employs TRBV5-1 and TRBJ1-5; D gene unclear. This CDR3 is built from 13 residues. CDR1 and CDR2 from the germline V gene are SGHRS and YFSETQ. V was cut by 0 bases and J by 3 bases, with 4 bases left in between. The DNA of the CDR3 is TGCGCCAGCAGCTTGGACAACAATCAGCCCCAGCATTTT. Protein: CASSLDNNQPQHF.

V and J are TRBV29-1 and TRBJ2-5; D possibly corresponds to TRBD2 (6 bases). Germline loops: CDR1 SQVTM, CDR2 ANQGSEA. V was shortened by 4 bases and J by 5 bases, with 14 bases between the two germline ends. The CDR3 loop spans 13 amino acids. The chain's CDR3 is CSVGAGLRETQYF. The CDR3 DNA is TGCAGCGTTGGGGCGGGGTTGAGGGAGACCCAGTACTTC.

The sample holds a few counts of this clone. The chain links TRBV3-1 (or the pseudogene TRBV3-2) to TRBJ1-6, with D hard to call. The CDR3 length is 13 residues. V lost 2 bases to trimming and J lost 8 bases, with 7 bases between them. Per the germline V gene, CDR1 is LGHDT and CDR2 is YNNKEL (reference sequence). CDR3 residues: CASSQIRDSPLHF. CDR3 coding DNA: TGTGCCAGCAGCCAAATACGGGATTCACCCCTCCACTTT.

This clone was recorded a few times. The chain carries TRBV18 and TRBJ2-1; tentative D call: TRBD2 (7 bases). The length of the CDR3 is 16 residues. Germline V gene lookup returns CDR1 KGHSH and CDR2 LQKENI. V lost 1 base, J lost 6 bases, and 16 bases lay in between. The DNA of the CDR3 is TGTGCCAGCTCACCACAATGGGGGGGCGACCTCAATGAGCAGTTCTTC. Translating gives CASSPQWGGDLNEQFF.

This clone was found once. The chain employs TRBV6-2 or TRBV6-3 and TRBJ2-7; possibly TRBD1 for D (5 bases). The CDR3 sequence is 16 residues long. CDR1 and CDR2 from the germline V gene are MNHEY and SVGEGT. V gave up 6 bases and J gave up 0 bases, with 18 bases separating them. The CDR3 region is CASSLRSGLSSYEQYF. In nucleotides, the CDR3 is TGTGCCAGCAGCCTCCGCTCAGGGCTGAGCTCCTACGAGCAGTACTTC.

J is TRBJ2-2 and V is TRBV12-5; no clear D. Trimming shortened V by 3 bases and J by 5 bases, and 10 bases separated the two germline ends. Germline V CDR1 and CDR2: LGHNT, FRNRAP. The CDR3 consists of 14 residues. The CDR3 DNA follows: TGTGCTAGTGGTTTTGCTAGTTGGACCGGGGAGCTGTTTTTT. It is translated as CASGFASWTGELFF.

The V gene is TRBV20-1, the J gene TRBJ1-6; D is unclear. V dropped 0 bases and J dropped 9 bases, with 3 bases sitting between them. The V gene's germline CDR1 is DFQATT and CDR2 SNEGSKA (reference sequence). The CDR3 loop spans 11 amino acids. The CDR3 nucleotides read TGCAGTGCTAGAGAGAGTTCACCCCTCCACTTT. This translates into CSARESSPLHF.

J is TRBJ1-2 and V is TRBV3-1 (or the pseudogene TRBV3-2), with TRBD1 matching over 8 bases. Germline V gene lookup returns CDR1 LGHDT and CDR2 YNNKEL (reference sequence). Trimming cost V 8 bases and J 3 bases; bases outside gene matches: 2. The length of the CDR3 is 12 residues. CDR3 in amino acids: CASGQGDYGYTF. DNA of the CDR3: TGTGCCAGCGGACAGGGCGACTATGGCTACACCTTC.

V is TRBV6-5 and J is TRBJ1-6, with 8 bases that match TRBD1. The CDR3 has 12 amino acids. Germline V gene lookup returns CDR1 MNHEY and CDR2 SVGAGI. With V trimmed by 10 bases and J by 8 bases, 4 bases remained unmatched. The CDR3 here is CATRTGYSPLHF. CDR3 nucleotide sequence: TGTGCCACCCGGACAGGGTATTCACCCCTCCACTTT.

The chain joins TRBV28 to TRBJ2-2, with D perhaps TRBD2 (5 bases). The CDR3 consists of 14 residues. Germline V lookup: CDR1 MDHEN, CDR2 SYDVKM. Trimming removed 6 bases at V and 8 bases at J, with 16 bases between. The CDR3 region is CASSRAAVAGELFF. In DNA, the CDR3 is TGTGCCAGCAGCCGAGCGGCGGTGGCAGGGGAGCTGTTTTTT.

The rearrangement links TRBV5-1 to TRBJ1-2; 8 nucleotides line up with TRBD1. The CDR3 is made up of 12 amino acids. V lost 6 bases, J lost 7 bases, and 5 bases stayed unmatched. Germline V gene sequence: CDR1 SGHRS, CDR2 YFSETQ. CDR3 region: CASTATGAGYTF. CDR3 coding DNA: TGCGCCAGCACGGCGACAGGGGCTGGCTACACCTTC.